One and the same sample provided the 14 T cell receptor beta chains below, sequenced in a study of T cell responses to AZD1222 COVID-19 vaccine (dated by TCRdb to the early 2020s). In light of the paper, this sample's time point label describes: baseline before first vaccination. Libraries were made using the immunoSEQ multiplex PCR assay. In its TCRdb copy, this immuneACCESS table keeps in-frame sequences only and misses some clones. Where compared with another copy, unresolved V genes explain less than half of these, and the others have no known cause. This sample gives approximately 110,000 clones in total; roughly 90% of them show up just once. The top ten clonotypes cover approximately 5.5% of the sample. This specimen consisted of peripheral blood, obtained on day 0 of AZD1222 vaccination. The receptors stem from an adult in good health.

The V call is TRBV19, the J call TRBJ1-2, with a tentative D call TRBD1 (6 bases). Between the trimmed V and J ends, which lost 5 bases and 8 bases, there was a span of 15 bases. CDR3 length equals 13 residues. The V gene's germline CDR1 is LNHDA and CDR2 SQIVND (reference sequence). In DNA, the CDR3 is TGTGCCAGTAGTCTACAGGGATATGACGGCTACACCTTC. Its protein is CASSLQGYDGYTF. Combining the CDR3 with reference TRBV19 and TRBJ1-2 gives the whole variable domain DGGITQSPKYLFRKEGQNVTLSCEQNLNHDAMYWYRQDPGQGLRLIYYSQIVNDFQKGDIAEGYSVSREKKESFPLTVTSAQKNPTAFYLCASSLQGYDGYTFGSGTRLTVV.

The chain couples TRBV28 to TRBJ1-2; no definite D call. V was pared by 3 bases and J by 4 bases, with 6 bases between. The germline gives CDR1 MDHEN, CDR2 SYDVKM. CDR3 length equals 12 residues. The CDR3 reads CASSFSSYGYTF. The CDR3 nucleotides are TGTGCCAGCAGTTTCAGTTCCTATGGCTACACCTTC.

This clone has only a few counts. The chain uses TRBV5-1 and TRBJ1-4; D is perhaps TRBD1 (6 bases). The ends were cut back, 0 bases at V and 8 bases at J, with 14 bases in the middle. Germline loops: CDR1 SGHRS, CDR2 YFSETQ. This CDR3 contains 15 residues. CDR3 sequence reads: CASSLEQGTREKLFF. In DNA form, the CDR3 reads TGCGCCAGCAGCTTGGAGCAGGGGACAAGAGAAAAACTGTTTTTT.

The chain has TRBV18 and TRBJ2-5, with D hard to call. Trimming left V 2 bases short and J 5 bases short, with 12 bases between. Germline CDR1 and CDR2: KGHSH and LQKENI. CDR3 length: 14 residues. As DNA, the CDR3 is TGTGCCAGCTCACCATCCCTCCAGGTGGAGACCCAGTACTTC. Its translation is CASSPSLQVETQYF.

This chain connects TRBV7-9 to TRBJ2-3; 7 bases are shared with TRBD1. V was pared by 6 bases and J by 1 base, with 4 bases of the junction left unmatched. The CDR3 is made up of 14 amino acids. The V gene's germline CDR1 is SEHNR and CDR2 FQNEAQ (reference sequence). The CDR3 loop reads CASRTGTGTDTQYF. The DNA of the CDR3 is TGTGCCAGCAGGACAGGGACCGGCACAGATACGCAGTATTTT.

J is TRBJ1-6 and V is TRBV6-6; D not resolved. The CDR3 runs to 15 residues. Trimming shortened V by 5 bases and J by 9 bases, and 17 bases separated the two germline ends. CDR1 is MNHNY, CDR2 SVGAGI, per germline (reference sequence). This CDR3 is CASSRLEPASSPLHF. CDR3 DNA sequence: TGTGCCAGCAGTCGCCTTGAGCCGGCTAGTTCACCCCTCCACTTT.

The CDR3 sequence: CASSPPDRGLYNSPLHF. CDR3 bases: TGTGCCAGCAGCCCCCCGGACAGGGGGCTTTATAATTCACCCCTCCACTTT. This rearrangement joins TRBV7-2 to TRBJ1-6, with TRBD1 identical over 11 bases. Germline V lookup: CDR1 SGHTA, CDR2 FQGNSA. V trimming: 5 bases; J trimming: 4 bases; junction bases outside the gene matches: 7. The CDR3 loop spans 17 amino acids.

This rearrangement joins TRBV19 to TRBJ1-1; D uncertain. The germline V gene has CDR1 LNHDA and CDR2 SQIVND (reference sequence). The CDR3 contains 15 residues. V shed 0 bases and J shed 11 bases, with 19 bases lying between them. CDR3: CASSIDAGLKRTAFF. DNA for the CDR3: TGTGCCAGTAGTATAGATGCAGGCCTCAAACGGACGGCTTTCTTT. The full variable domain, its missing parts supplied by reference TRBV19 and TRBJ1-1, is DGGITQSPKYLFRKEGQNVTLSCEQNLNHDAMYWYRQDPGQGLRLIYYSQIVNDFQKGDIAEGYSVSREKKESFPLTVTSAQKNPTAFYLCASSIDAGLKRTAFFGQGTRLTVV.

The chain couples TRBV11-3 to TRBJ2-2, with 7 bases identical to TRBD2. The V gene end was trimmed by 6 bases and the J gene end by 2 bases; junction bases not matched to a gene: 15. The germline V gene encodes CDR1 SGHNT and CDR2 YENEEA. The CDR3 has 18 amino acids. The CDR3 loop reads CASREASGSGGNTGELFF. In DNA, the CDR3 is TGTGCCAGCAGGGAGGCGAGCGGGTCGGGGGGAAACACCGGGGAGCTGTTTTTT.

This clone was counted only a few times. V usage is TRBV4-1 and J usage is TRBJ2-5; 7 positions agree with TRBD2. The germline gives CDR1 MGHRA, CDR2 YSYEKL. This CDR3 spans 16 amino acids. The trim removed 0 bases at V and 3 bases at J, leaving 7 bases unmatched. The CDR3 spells CASSQDHGGSKETQYF. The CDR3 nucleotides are TGCGCCAGCAGCCAAGATCATGGCGGGAGTAAAGAGACCCAGTACTTC.

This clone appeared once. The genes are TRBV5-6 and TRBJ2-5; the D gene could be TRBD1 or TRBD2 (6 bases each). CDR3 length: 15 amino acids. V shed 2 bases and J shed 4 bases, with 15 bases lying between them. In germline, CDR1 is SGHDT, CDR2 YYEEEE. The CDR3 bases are TGTGCCAGCAGCTTTTGGGGGCGGGGAGCAGAGACCCAGTACTTC. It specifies CASSFWGRGAETQYF.

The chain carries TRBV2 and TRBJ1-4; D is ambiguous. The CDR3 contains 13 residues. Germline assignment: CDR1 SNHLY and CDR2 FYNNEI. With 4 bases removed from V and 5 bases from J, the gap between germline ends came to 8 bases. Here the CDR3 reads CASSGDTNEKLFF. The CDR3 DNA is TGTGCCAGCAGTGGAGACACAAATGAAAAACTGTTTTTT.

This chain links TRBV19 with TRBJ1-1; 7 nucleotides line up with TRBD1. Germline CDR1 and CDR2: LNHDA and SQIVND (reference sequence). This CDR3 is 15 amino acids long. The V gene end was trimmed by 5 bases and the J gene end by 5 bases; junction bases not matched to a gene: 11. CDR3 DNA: TGTGCCAGTAGTTCAGGGGACAGCGGAGGGACTGAAGCTTTCTTT. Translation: CASSSGDSGGTEAFF.

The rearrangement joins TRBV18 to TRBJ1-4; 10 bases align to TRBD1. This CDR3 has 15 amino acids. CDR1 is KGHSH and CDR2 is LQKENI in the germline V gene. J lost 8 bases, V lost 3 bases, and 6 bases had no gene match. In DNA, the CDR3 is TGTGCCAGCTCACCTGCCGGACAGGGGGGAGAAAAACTGTTTTTT. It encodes CASSPAGQGGEKLFF.